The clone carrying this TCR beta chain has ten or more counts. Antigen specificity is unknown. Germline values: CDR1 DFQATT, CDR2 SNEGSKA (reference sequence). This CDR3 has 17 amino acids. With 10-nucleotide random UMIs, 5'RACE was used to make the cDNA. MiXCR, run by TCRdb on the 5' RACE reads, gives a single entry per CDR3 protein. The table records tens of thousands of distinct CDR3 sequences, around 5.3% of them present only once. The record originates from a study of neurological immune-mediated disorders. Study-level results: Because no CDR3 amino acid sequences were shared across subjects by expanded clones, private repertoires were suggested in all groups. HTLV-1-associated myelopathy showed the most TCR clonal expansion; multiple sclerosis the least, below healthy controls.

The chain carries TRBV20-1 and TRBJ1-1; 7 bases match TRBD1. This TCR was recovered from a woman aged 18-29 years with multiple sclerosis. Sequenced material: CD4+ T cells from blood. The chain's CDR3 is CRAKTGRVLYGDTEAFF. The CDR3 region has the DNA TGCAGGGCGAAGACAGGGAGGGTTTTGTACGGAGACACTGAAGCTTTCTTT.